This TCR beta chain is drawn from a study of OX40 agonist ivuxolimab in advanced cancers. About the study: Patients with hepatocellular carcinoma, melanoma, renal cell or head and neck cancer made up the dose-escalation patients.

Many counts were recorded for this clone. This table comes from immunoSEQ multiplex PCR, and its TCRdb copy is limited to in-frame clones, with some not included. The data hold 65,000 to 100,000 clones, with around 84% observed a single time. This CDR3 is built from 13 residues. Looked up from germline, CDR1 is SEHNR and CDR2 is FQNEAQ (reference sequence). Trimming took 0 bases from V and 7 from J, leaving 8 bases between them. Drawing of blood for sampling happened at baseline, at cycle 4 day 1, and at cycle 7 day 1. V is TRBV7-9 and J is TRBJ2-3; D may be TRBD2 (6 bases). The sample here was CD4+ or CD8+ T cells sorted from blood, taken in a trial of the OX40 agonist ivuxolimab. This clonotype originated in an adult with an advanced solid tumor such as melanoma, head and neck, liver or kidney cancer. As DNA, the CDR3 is TGTGCCAGCAGCTTAGCGGGGGGATATACGCAGTATTTT. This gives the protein CASSLAGGYTQYF. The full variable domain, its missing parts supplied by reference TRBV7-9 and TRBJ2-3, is DTGVSQNPRHKITKRGQNVTFRCDPISEHNRLYWYRQTLGQGPEFLTYFQNEAQLEKSRLLSDRFSAERPKGSFSTLEIQRTEQGDSAMYLCASSLAGGYTQYFGPGTRLTVL.